Below, 7 T cell receptor beta chains from the same sample are listed, as sequenced in a study of chemoradiotherapy in HPV16-positive cancers. Generated by immunoSEQ multiplex PCR, the TCRdb table keeps only in-frame clones and is missing some. The data hold nearly 35,000 clones, with about 90% observed a single time. The starting material was blood, obtained from a patient who underwent chemoradiotherapy. The origin of the receptors is a human donor with HPV-associated anogenital cancer.

V usage is TRBV5-1 and J usage is TRBJ2-3; D is ambiguous. V was pared by 7 bases and J by 1 base, with 16 bases between. Germline lookup yields CDR1 SGHRS and CDR2 YFSETQ. The CDR3 totals 15 residues. CDR3 sequence: CASSMGFVGTDTQYF. CDR3 DNA: TGCGCCAGCTCCATGGGGTTCGTGGGCACAGATACGCAGTATTTT.

The chain links TRBV5-1 to TRBJ2-1; tentative D call: TRBD1 (7 bases). V shed 2 bases and J shed 4 bases, with 13 bases lying between them. Looked up from germline, CDR1 is SGHRS and CDR2 is YFSETQ. This CDR3 has 15 residues. The CDR3 coding sequence is TGCGCCAGCAGCTTTACGACAGGGAGGTACAATGAGCAGTTCTTC. Encoded protein: CASSFTTGRYNEQFF. Full variable domain (rest looked up from reference TRBV5-1 and TRBJ2-1): KAGVTQTPRYLIKTRGQQVTLSCSPISGHRSVSWYQQTPGQGLQFLFEYFSETQRNKGNFPGRFSGRQFSNSRSEMNVSTLELGDSALYLCASSFTTGRYNEQFFGPGTRLTVL.

The V call is TRBV18, the J call TRBJ1-2; D gene ambiguous. Trimming left V 6 bases short and J 2 bases short, with 19 bases between. The CDR3 spans 16 residues. Germline V lookup: CDR1 KGHSH, CDR2 LQKENI. The CDR3 protein is CASSVGQRGENYGYTF. CDR3 in DNA: TGTGCCAGCTCCGTTGGGCAACGGGGAGAGAACTATGGCTACACCTTC.

The chain couples TRBV15 to TRBJ1-3, with D perhaps matching TRBD1 (5 bases). The CDR3 covers 13 residues. CDR1 and CDR2 from the germline V gene are LNHNV and YYDKDF (reference sequence). Trimming pared 6 bases from V and 3 bases from J, leaving 9 bases between. This CDR3 is CATSGQVGNTIYF. CDR3 in DNA: TGTGCCACCAGTGGACAAGTTGGAAACACCATATATTTT.

The chain links TRBV5-5 to TRBJ2-7, with D perhaps TRBD2 (5 bases). There are 12 residues in the CDR3. V was clipped by 4 bases and J by 4 bases, with 9 bases between them. Germline values: CDR1 SGHKS, CDR2 YYEKEE (reference sequence). This chain's CDR3 is CASSPSGYEQYF. The DNA for the CDR3 is TGTGCCAGCAGCCCCTCGGGGTACGAGCAGTACTTC.

The chain combines TRBV7-9 with TRBJ1-2, with D perhaps matching TRBD1 (6 bases). V lost 3 bases, J lost 2 bases, and 13 bases lay in between. The CDR3 has 15 residues. The germline gives CDR1 SEHNR, CDR2 FQNEAQ (reference sequence). The CDR3 bases are TGTGCCAGCAGCTTTTCAGGGGCCCCCAACTATGGCTACACCTTC. It specifies CASSFSGAPNYGYTF.

V is TRBV9 and J is TRBJ2-2; 8 positions agree with TRBD1. Unmatched junction bases numbered 11, after V lost 4 bases and J lost 6 bases. The CDR3 is 16 residues long. Germline CDR1 SGDLS, CDR2 YYNGEE. CDR3 DNA sequence: TGTGCCAGCAGCCTCTTGGGCAGGGGGCAACCCGGGGAGCTGTTTTTT. This codes for CASSLLGRGQPGELFF.